One and the same sample provided the 28 T cell receptor beta chains below, sequenced in a study of T-cell reconstitution after alpha-beta-depleted transplantation in children. TCRbeta library construction was performed incorporating unique molecular identifiers. A single record per CDR3 protein comes from TCRdb applying MiXCR to the PCR reads. The sample carries 300,000 to 400,000 distinct CDR3 sequences, roughly 15% recorded once. The sample here was PBMCs, mostly from graft donor cells, taken 360 days after TCRalphabeta/CD19-depleted stem cell transplant. The receptor source for this set is a male patient under 10 years old who had a stem cell transplant for acute lymphoblastic leukemia, so the T cells may come from the graft donor.

This chain joins TRBV4-2 and TRBJ2-3; 7 nucleotides align to TRBD2. CDR1 is LGHNA, CDR2 YNFKEQ, per germline. V was clipped by 2 bases and J by 6 bases; unmatched bases: 8. The CDR3 consists of 15 residues. The CDR3 sequence: CASSQLAGAPDTQYF. DNA for the CDR3: TGTGCCAGCAGCCAATTGGCGGGAGCCCCCGATACGCAGTATTTT.

At least ten counts were recorded for this clonotype. The chain employs TRBV5-1 and TRBJ2-3; no reliable D call. Germline V gene lookup returns CDR1 SGHRS and CDR2 YFSETQ. V was shortened by 0 bases and J by 2 bases, with 13 bases between the two germline ends. CDR3 size: 16 residues. As DNA, the CDR3 is TGCGCCAGCAGCTTGGGACTCCTTTTAGACACAGATACGCAGTATTTT. Translating it yields CASSLGLLLDTDTQYF.

This clonotype has a count of ten or more. The chain is built from TRBV3-1 and TRBJ2-1; D unclear. This CDR3 region has 15 residues. CDR1 LGHDT and CDR2 YNNKEL come from the germline V gene (reference sequence). Deletions cut 5 bases from V and 6 bases from J, with 17 bases between. For the CDR3, the DNA is TGTGCCAGCAGCTCCCGTTTGTCGCGGACCAATGAGCAGTTCTTC. This translates into CASSSRLSRTNEQFF.

This clonotype was seen ten or more times. The chain joins TRBV5-6 to TRBJ2-7; 7 nucleotides align to TRBD1. V lost 4 bases and J lost 3; bases outside the gene matches: 7. Germline values: CDR1 SGHDT, CDR2 YYEEEE. The CDR3 has 14 amino acids. Written as DNA, the CDR3 is TGTGCCAGCAGCCGACAGGGCCCTTTCTACGAGCAGTACTTC. Amino acids: CASSRQGPFYEQYF.

This CDR3 reads CASSQDGFGIPPYEQYF. As DNA, the CDR3 is TGCGCCAGCAGCCAAGACGGTTTCGGCATACCGCCCTACGAGCAGTACTTC. This rearrangement joins TRBV4-1 to TRBJ2-7; D not resolved. The CDR3 extends over 17 amino acids. V was pared by 0 bases and J by 2 bases, with 17 bases between. Germline V CDR1 and CDR2: MGHRA, YSYEKL.

There are many counts of this clonotype. The chain recombines TRBV27 with TRBJ2-7, with D possibly matching TRBD1 (5 bases). From germline, CDR1 is MNHEY and CDR2 SMNVEV (reference sequence). The V end was cut by 7 bases, the J end by 3 bases, with 16 bases between. The CDR3 has 14 amino acids. CDR3 region: CASTRKGSSYEQYF. The CDR3 nucleotides are TGTGCCAGCACCCGGAAGGGGTCCAGCTACGAGCAGTACTTC.

The chain combines TRBV20-1 with TRBJ2-2; a weak D match, TRBD2 (5 bases). This CDR3 has 14 residues. The germline gives CDR1 DFQATT, CDR2 SNEGSKA (reference sequence). The V end was cut by 2 bases, the J end by 4 bases, with 11 bases between. CDR3 nucleotide sequence: TGCAGTGCTAGACCCGGGAAAACCACCGGGGAGCTGTTTTTT. Encoded protein: CSARPGKTTGELFF.

This clonotype was observed a few times. V and J are TRBV7-9 and TRBJ1-1; the match to TRBD1 covers 8 bases. There are 12 residues in the CDR3. J was trimmed by 5 bases and V by 5 bases; bases with no gene match: 1. The germline V gene has CDR1 SEHNR and CDR2 FQNEAQ (reference sequence). CDR3 coding DNA: TGTGCCAGCAGCCGACAGGGGACTGAAGCTTTCTTT. Protein product: CASSRQGTEAFF.

The chain couples TRBV5-1 to TRBJ2-5; 9 bases match TRBD1. CDR1 is SGHRS and CDR2 is YFSETQ in the germline V gene. This CDR3 contains 14 residues. Germline trimming cut 7 bases from V and 4 bases from J; bases unmatched to any gene: 8. The CDR3 coding sequence is TGCGCCAGCGGTACACCGGGACAGGGAGAGACCCAGTACTTC. Protein: CASGTPGQGETQYF. Full variable domain (missing parts from reference TRBV5-1 and TRBJ2-5): KAGVTQTPRYLIKTRGQQVTLSCSPISGHRSVSWYQQTPGQGLQFLFEYFSETQRNKGNFPGRFSGRQFSNSRSEMNVSTLELGDSALYLCASGTPGQGETQYFGPGTRLLVL.

The chain is built from TRBV14 and TRBJ2-7; maybe TRBD2 (6 bases). Germline values: CDR1 SGHDN, CDR2 FVKESK. Trimming stripped 3 bases from V and 6 bases from J, with 18 bases between. This CDR3 is 15 amino acids long. The CDR3 DNA follows: TGTGCCAGCAGCCAGTATTCGGGGGTTAGAGGCGAGCAGTACTTC. Amino acids: CASSQYSGVRGEQYF.

Many counts were recorded for this clonotype. The chain combines TRBV4-3 with TRBJ2-3, with TRBD2 matching 14 bases. This CDR3 contains 17 residues. V trimming: 1 base; J trimming: 5 bases; junction bases outside the gene matches: 5. In germline, CDR1 is LGHNA, CDR2 YSLEER. This CDR3 reads CASSQGLAGGPGDTQYF. DNA for the CDR3: TGCGCCAGCAGCCAAGGACTAGCGGGAGGGCCGGGAGATACGCAGTATTTT.

This clonotype has just a few counts. The chain uses TRBV15 and TRBJ2-6; D is undetermined. V was cut by 2 bases and J by 4 bases, with 12 bases left in between. CDR1 LNHNV and CDR2 YYDKDF come from the germline V gene (reference sequence). The CDR3 has 16 amino acids. The CDR3 sequence is CATSRKAFLGANVLTF. In DNA form, the CDR3 reads TGTGCCACCAGCAGAAAAGCTTTTCTGGGGGCCAACGTCCTGACTTTC.

This clonotype has more than one count but fewer than ten. The V and J genes are TRBV10-3 and TRBJ2-3, with D hard to call. The CDR3 totals 14 residues. V was clipped by 0 bases and J by 2 bases, with 6 bases between them. Germline CDR1 and CDR2: ENHRY and SYGVKD. The CDR3 protein is CAISESRSTDTQYF. The CDR3 region has the DNA TGTGCCATCAGTGAGTCACGATCCACAGATACGCAGTATTTT.

This clonotype was counted ten times or more. J is TRBJ2-3 and V is TRBV20-1; a weak D match, TRBD2 (5 bases). Germline loops: CDR1 DFQATT, CDR2 SNEGSKA (reference sequence). Between the trimmed V and J ends, which lost 7 bases and 4 bases, there was a span of 21 bases. The CDR3 is 15 residues long. CDR3 sequence: CSVRKSTGTADTQYF. CDR3 nucleotide sequence: TGCAGTGTAAGAAAGTCAACGGGAACGGCAGATACGCAGTATTTT.

This clonotype was found a few times. The gene calls are TRBV29-1 and TRBJ2-3; D is undetermined. This CDR3 has 13 residues. Germline V lookup: CDR1 SQVTM, CDR2 ANQGSEA. V was clipped by 5 bases and J by 0 bases, with 9 bases between them. The CDR3 is CSVNSDSTDTQYF. The CDR3, as DNA: TGCAGCGTTAACTCGGACAGCACAGATACGCAGTATTTT.

The genes are TRBV3-1 and TRBJ1-4; a weak D match, TRBD1 (5 bases). The ends were cut back, 5 bases at V and 5 bases at J, with 15 bases in the middle. Germline V gene sequence: CDR1 LGHDT, CDR2 YNNKEL (reference sequence). This CDR3 has 15 residues. The CDR3 is CASSAGPSLNEKLFF. The CDR3 DNA is TGTGCCAGCAGCGCGGGACCTTCCCTAAATGAAAAACTGTTTTTT.

This chain connects TRBV20-1 to TRBJ2-7, with 13 bases fitting TRBD2. The V segment lost 6 bases and the J segment 7 bases; nucleotides outside the gene matches: 12. The CDR3 runs 15 residues. CDR1 is DFQATT and CDR2 is SNEGSKA in the germline V gene (reference sequence). As DNA, the CDR3 is TGCAGTGCCTCACCCGGGACTAGCGGGACCTTGGAGCAGTACTTC. Translating gives CSASPGTSGTLEQYF.

This clonotype was counted only a few times. CDR3 sequence: CASSLTPGDGYEQYF. The CDR3, as DNA: TGTGCCAGCAGCTTAACCCCAGGGGACGGGTACGAGCAGTACTTC. V gene TRBV7-2 combines with J gene TRBJ2-7, with D possibly matching TRBD1 (6 bases). Looked up from germline, CDR1 is SGHTA and CDR2 is FQGNSA. V was cut by 2 bases and J by 4 bases, with 15 bases left in between. CDR3 length equals 15 residues.

This chain links TRBV27 with TRBJ2-7, with 10 positions matching TRBD2. V lost 2 bases, J lost 3 bases, and 10 bases stayed unmatched. The germline CDR1 and CDR2 sequences are MNHEY and SMNVEV (reference sequence). The length of the CDR3 is 17 residues. The CDR3, as DNA: TGTGCCAGCAGTTTAACGGGACCTAGCGGGAGATACTACGAGCAGTACTTC. As protein: CASSLTGPSGRYYEQYF.

In this sample, this clonotype turned up a few times. The chain has TRBV15 and TRBJ2-5; 13 nucleotides match TRBD2. V shed 0 bases, J shed 11 bases, and the junction held 3 bases outside the gene matches. This CDR3 comprises 14 residues. Germline CDR1 is LNHNV and CDR2 is YYDKDF (reference sequence). Written as DNA, the CDR3 is TGTGCCACCAGCAGAGAGCGACTAGCGGGGGGTCAGTACTTC. This translates into CATSRERLAGGQYF.

The chain uses TRBV28 and TRBJ1-6; TRBD1 aligns across 8 bases. The ends lost 6 bases at V and 10 bases at J; junction bases unmatched: 14. This CDR3 region has 16 residues. Per the germline V gene, CDR1 is MDHEN and CDR2 is SYDVKM. CDR3 protein: CASRLGPDRVGSPLHF. The CDR3 DNA reads TGTGCCAGCAGACTGGGACCGGACAGGGTGGGCTCACCCCTCCACTTT.

This clonotype was counted only a few times. The V and J genes are TRBV5-6 and TRBJ2-7; D is possibly TRBD2 (6 bases). CDR3 size: 16 residues. The V gene's germline CDR1 is SGHDT and CDR2 YYEEEE. Trimming pared 5 bases from V and 4 bases from J, leaving 22 bases between. In nucleotides, the CDR3 is TGTGCCAGCAGTTTTACCCAGCCGGGACTGATATACGAGCAGTACTTC. Translation: CASSFTQPGLIYEQYF.

The chain recombines TRBV20-1 with TRBJ2-1; D may be TRBD2 (6 bases). Germline lookup yields CDR1 DFQATT and CDR2 SNEGSKA (reference sequence). V shed 0 bases and J shed 7 bases, with 10 bases lying between them. This CDR3 is built from 13 residues. The CDR3: CSARDGRSNEQFF. The CDR3 DNA follows: TGCAGTGCTAGAGATGGGAGGTCTAATGAGCAGTTCTTC.

This clonotype has only a few counts. This rearrangement joins TRBV4-2 to TRBJ2-1, with 9 positions matching TRBD2. Germline V gene lookup returns CDR1 LGHNA and CDR2 YNFKEQ. The CDR3 has 17 amino acids. V lost 0 bases to trimming and J lost 4 bases; unmatched junction nucleotides: 7. The CDR3 DNA is TGTGCCAGCAGCCAAGACCTAGCGGGATATTTTTACAATGAGCAGTTCTTC. It is translated as CASSQDLAGYFYNEQFF.

The chain recombines TRBV5-1 with TRBJ2-7, with 10 bases lining up with TRBD1. CDR3 size: 15 residues. Per germline, CDR1 SGHRS and CDR2 YFSETQ. V was pared by 3 bases and J by 3 bases, with 6 bases of the junction left unmatched. CDR3 DNA: TGCGCCAGCAGCTCACTCCGGGACAGGGGCTACGAGCAGTACTTC. Amino acids: CASSSLRDRGYEQYF. Variable domain in full (rest from reference TRBV5-1 and TRBJ2-7): KAGVTQTPRYLIKTRGQQVTLSCSPISGHRSVSWYQQTPGQGLQFLFEYFSETQRNKGNFPGRFSGRQFSNSRSEMNVSTLELGDSALYLCASSSLRDRGYEQYFGPGTRLTVT.

The chain links TRBV3-1 to TRBJ2-7; 9 bases line up with TRBD2. Per the germline V gene, CDR1 is LGHDT and CDR2 is YNNKEL (reference sequence). With V trimmed by 0 bases and J by 9 bases, 24 bases remained unmatched. The CDR3 sequence is 20 residues long. Here the CDR3 DNA reads TGTGCCAGCAGCCAAGATCCCAATAGGATTAGCGGGAGATTGCTAATCGGGCAGTACTTC. Protein: CASSQDPNRISGRLLIGQYF.

This clonotype turned up a few times. This rearrangement joins TRBV5-1 to TRBJ2-1; 7 bases map to TRBD2. The CDR3 consists of 14 residues. Germline-derived CDR1 and CDR2 are SGHRS and YFSETQ. J lost 2 bases, V lost 3 bases, and 2 bases had no gene match. Here the CDR3 reads CASSYRGAYNEQFF. CDR3 in DNA: TGCGCCAGCAGCTATCGGGGGGCCTACAATGAGCAGTTCTTC.

The chain recombines TRBV20-1 with TRBJ2-3; no clear D gene. V was cut by 4 bases and J by 3 bases, with 8 bases left in between. The CDR3 has 12 residues. Per germline, CDR1 DFQATT and CDR2 SNEGSKA (reference sequence). CDR3 nucleotide sequence: TGCAGTGCTAACACAGCTACAGATACGCAGTATTTT. Translation: CSANTATDTQYF.